This T cell receptor beta chain was sequenced in a study of regulatory T cells in long-lasting Graves disease. Study at large: Those Graves' patients who were newly diagnosed had been on antithyroid drugs under 3 months.

Study-level results: Persistent Graves' patients had lower TCR diversity than newly diagnosed ones.

Relying on iRepertoire HTBI primers and Arm-PCR of CDR3 regions, the team built TCR beta libraries. As handled by the study authors: Analysis of the samples identified over 60 TRBV and 14 TRBJ segments. MiXCR was run by TCRdb on the multiplex PCR reads, yielding one entry per CDR3 protein. The V and J calls were determined by TCRdb, not by the authors. The table lists 400,000 to 500,000 distinct CDR3 sequences, about 15% of them singletons. This clonotype has just a few counts. The antigen is unknown. Time point meaning: newly diagnosed GD, antithyroid drugs for less than 3 months. Extracted RNA from PBMCs served as the source of the TCR library. With 0 bases clipped from V and 1 base from J, the junction kept 4 bases outside the gene matches. Germline CDR1 is MGHRA and CDR2 is YSYEKL. The CDR3 totals 16 residues. This sample also belongs to another study, concerning T cells in Graves' hyperthyroidism and ophthalmopathy. From that paper: Ophthalmopathy, which appeared later, was predicted by the model a median around 6.9 months before onset.

The sequencing used peripheral blood mononuclear cells (PBMCs), collected at new diagnosis, from a patient treated with antithyroid drugs. This sequence joins TRBV4-1 and TRBJ2-7, with 9 nucleotides matching TRBD1. The receptor was derived from a woman aged 40 to 50 with Graves disease. The CDR3 DNA follows: TGCGCCAGCAGCCAAGAAGCCGGGACAGGGTCCTACGAGCAGTACTTC. It codes for CASSQEAGTGSYEQYF.